Reported below is one TCR beta chain. This entry belongs to a study of tumour-infiltrating T cells in Burkitt lymphoma. Study as a whole: Repertoire clonality predicted overall and progression-free survival.

Per the germline V gene, CDR1 is WNHNN and CDR2 is SYGVQD (reference sequence). V lost 6 bases and J lost 5; bases outside the gene matches: 5. CDR3 length: 14 residues. Profiling relied on immunoSEQ multiplex PCR, and the TCRdb table lists in-frame clones only, not all of them. The repertoire has approximately 2,600 clones, roughly three quarters of them found once; the top ten carry about an eighth. The source material was tumor tissue. The receptor's source is a human donor with diffuse large B-cell lymphoma. The chain has TRBV10-1 and TRBJ1-5, with TRBD1 identical over 9 bases. CDR3 sequence reads: CASSTGGTDQPQHF. Here the CDR3 DNA reads TGCGCCAGCAGCACAGGGGGCACGGATCAGCCCCAGCATTTT.